Below, 11 T cell receptor beta chains from the same sample are listed, as sequenced in a study of control samples from healthy donors and cancer patients. This table comes from immunoSEQ multiplex PCR, and its TCRdb copy is limited to in-frame clones, with some not included. This sample has 90,000 to 150,000 clones, with roughly 88% found just once. The sequencing sample was made of blood. The receptors here all came from a man aged 40-49 years in good health.

The chain links TRBV4-1 to TRBJ1-1; 8 bases are a match to TRBD1. Germline trimming cut 1 base from V and 7 bases from J; bases unmatched to any gene: 2. This CDR3 is 13 amino acids long. Germline V gene lookup returns CDR1 MGHRA and CDR2 YSYEKL. CDR3 sequence (DNA): TGCGCCAGCAGCCAAGGAACAGGGGGTGAAGCTTTCTTT. It encodes CASSQGTGGEAFF.

The V gene is TRBV3-1 (or the pseudogene TRBV3-2), the J gene TRBJ1-1, with D possibly matching TRBD1 (5 bases). In germline, CDR1 is LGHDT, CDR2 YNNKEL (reference sequence). Between the trimmed V and J ends, which lost 2 bases and 5 bases, there was a span of 12 bases. The CDR3 length is 14 residues. The CDR3 protein is CASSQTLGGTEAFF. The CDR3 DNA is TGTGCCAGCAGCCAAACCTTGGGGGGAACTGAAGCTTTCTTT.

The genes are TRBV4-1 and TRBJ1-2, with a weak D call TRBD1 (6 bases). The ends were cut back, 1 base at V and 4 bases at J, with 10 bases in the middle. Germline V lookup: CDR1 MGHRA, CDR2 YSYEKL. There are 14 residues in the CDR3. CDR3 nucleotides: TGCGCCAGCAGCCAAGCCAGGACAGTCTATGGCTACACCTTC. Translation: CASSQARTVYGYTF.

CDR3 in DNA: TGCGCCAGCAGCTCCGGGACGGGGTTTTACACTGAAGCTTTCTTT. Residues: CASSSGTGFYTEAFF. The genes are TRBV5-1 and TRBJ1-1; D is perhaps TRBD1 (5 bases). The CDR3 spans 15 residues. V lost 3 bases to trimming and J lost 3 bases, with 15 bases between them. Germline-derived CDR1 and CDR2 are SGHRS and YFSETQ.

This chain links TRBV2 with TRBJ1-5, with D unclear. The V gene's germline CDR1 is SNHLY and CDR2 FYNNEI. The length of the CDR3 is 15 residues. V lost 4 bases and J 0 bases, leaving 10 bases between the germline ends. The CDR3 spells CASSGGWDSNQPQHF. The CDR3, as DNA: TGTGCCAGCAGTGGTGGTTGGGATAGCAATCAGCCCCAGCATTTT.

The chain links TRBV11-1 to TRBJ2-3; 8 nucleotides agree with TRBD2. Germline V gene lookup returns CDR1 SGHAT and CDR2 FQDESV (reference sequence). Germline trimming cut 4 bases from V and 6 bases from J; bases unmatched to any gene: 3. This CDR3 has 13 amino acids. The CDR3 DNA is TGTGCCAGCAGCTCCACGGGAGGGGATACGCAGTATTTT. It encodes CASSSTGGDTQYF.

This rearrangement joins TRBV30 to TRBJ2-7; the match to TRBD2 covers 9 bases. After removal of 3 bases from V and 4 bases from J, the junction contained 13 bases not matched to a gene. Germline V gene lookup returns CDR1 GTSNPN and CDR2 SVGIG (reference sequence). The CDR3 has 16 residues. The CDR3 nucleotides read TGTGCCTGGAGCGTTGGGCTACCGGGACTAGCTTACGAGCAGTACTTC. Its protein product is CAWSVGLPGLAYEQYF. The variable domain in full, completed from reference TRBV30 and TRBJ2-7, reads SQTIHQWPATLVQPVGSPLSLECTVEGTSNPNLYWYRQAAGRGLQLLFYSVGIGQISSEVPQNLSASRPQDRQFILSSKKLLLSDSGFYLCAWSVGLPGLAYEQYFGPGTRLTVT.

The CDR3 bases are TGTGCCAGCAGCGACACAGGGCCCGAGCAGTACTTC. It codes for CASSDTGPEQYF. The rearrangement links TRBV3-1 (or the pseudogene TRBV3-2) to TRBJ2-7; TRBD1 is a possible D gene (6 bases). CDR1 is LGHDT and CDR2 is YNNKEL in the germline V gene (reference sequence). CDR3 length equals 12 residues. V lost 5 bases and J 6 bases, leaving 11 bases between the germline ends.

This clone was counted many times. This rearrangement joins TRBV6-5 to TRBJ2-2; the D gene is possibly TRBD1 (5 bases). CDR1 is MNHEY and CDR2 is SVGAGI in the germline V gene. The CDR3 covers 15 residues. V lost 7 bases to trimming and J lost 7 bases, with 19 bases between them. The CDR3 protein is CASTLDTDGGGELFF. The CDR3 nucleotides are TGTGCCAGCACCTTGGACACTGACGGTGGCGGGGAGCTGTTTTTT.

The chain has TRBV10-1 and TRBJ2-2; D not certain. CDR1 and CDR2 from the germline V gene are WNHNN and SYGVQD (reference sequence). The V gene lost 3 bases and the J gene lost 0 bases, with 5 bases spanning the gap. The CDR3 runs 14 residues. The CDR3 nucleotides read TGCGCCAGCAGTGAAAGACCGAACACCGGGGAGCTGTTTTTT. This sequence encodes CASSERPNTGELFF.

The gene calls are TRBV19 and TRBJ1-2; TRBD1 is a possible D gene (5 bases). Trimming stripped 1 base from V and 1 base from J, with 10 bases between. The V gene's germline CDR1 is LNHDA and CDR2 SQIVND (reference sequence). The CDR3 has 15 amino acids. The CDR3 protein is CASSIGTGFNYGYTF. For the CDR3, the DNA is TGTGCCAGTAGTATAGGAACAGGATTTAACTATGGCTACACCTTC. Full variable domain (outside the CDR3, taken from reference TRBV19 and TRBJ1-2): DGGITQSPKYLFRKEGQNVTLSCEQNLNHDAMYWYRQDPGQGLRLIYYSQIVNDFQKGDIAEGYSVSREKKESFPLTVTSAQKNPTAFYLCASSIGTGFNYGYTFGSGTRLTVV.